These 16 T cell receptor beta chains originate from one sample sequenced in a study of beta chain features in type 1 diabetes. Since all of the isolated RNA was reverse transcribed, expressed TCRB transcripts were what got sequenced. Sequenced by immunoSEQ multiplex PCR; TCRdb stores in-frame clones only, minus some. The profile shows about 320,000 clones, 14% of them singletons. The specimen was central memory CD4+ T cells from blood. These receptors were obtained from a man between 25 and 39 years old in good health.

This sequence joins TRBV2 and TRBJ2-1; TRBD2 might be the D (6 bases). This CDR3 contains 11 residues. Germline V gene data show CDR1 as SNHLY and CDR2 as FYNNEI. Trimming pared 11 bases from V and 7 bases from J, leaving 12 bases between. CDR3 coding DNA: TGTGCCTCGGGACTGTTGAATGAGCAGTTCTTC. It is translated as CASGLLNEQFF. The whole variable domain, filled in from reference TRBV2 and TRBJ2-1, reads EPEVTQTPSHQVTQMGQEVILRCVPISNHLYFYWYRQILGQKVEFLVSFYNNEISEKSEIFDDQFSVERPDGSNFTLKIRSTKLEDSAMYFCASGLLNEQFFGPGTRLTVL.

The chain employs TRBV2 and TRBJ1-2; D unclear. The CDR3 spans 12 residues. The germline V gene encodes CDR1 SNHLY and CDR2 FYNNEI. With 3 bases removed from V and 5 bases from J, the gap between germline ends came to 7 bases. CDR3 loop: CASSDNSYGYTF. The CDR3 coding sequence is TGTGCCAGCAGTGATAACAGTTATGGCTACACCTTC.

The rearrangement joins TRBV5-1 to TRBJ1-2, with D unclear. V lost 3 bases and J 5 bases, leaving 11 bases between the germline ends. The CDR3 runs to 13 residues. The germline V gene encodes CDR1 SGHRS and CDR2 YFSETQ. Here the CDR3 reads CASSSPIEYGYTF. CDR3 sequence (DNA): TGCGCCAGCAGCTCCCCGATCGAGTATGGCTACACCTTC. Drawing the rest from reference TRBV5-1 and TRBJ1-2, the complete variable domain is KAGVTQTPRYLIKTRGQQVTLSCSPISGHRSVSWYQQTPGQGLQFLFEYFSETQRNKGNFPGRFSGRQFSNSRSEMNVSTLELGDSALYLCASSSPIEYGYTFGSGTRLTVV.

V usage is TRBV11-2 and J usage is TRBJ1-2, with D perhaps matching TRBD1 (5 bases). The germline gives CDR1 SGHAT, CDR2 FQNNGV. The CDR3 extends over 14 amino acids. The ends were cut back, 4 bases at V and 3 bases at J, with 12 bases in the middle. The CDR3 nucleotides read TGTGCCAGCAGCTCGGCAGGGTGGGACTATGGCTACACCTTC. Its translation is CASSSAGWDYGYTF.

This clone was observed a handful of times. The V and J genes are TRBV6-6 and TRBJ1-2, with D unresolved. From germline, CDR1 is MNHNY and CDR2 SVGAGI (reference sequence). This CDR3 contains 14 residues. V lost 2 bases to trimming and J lost 1 base, with 8 bases between them. The CDR3 DNA is TGTGCCAGCAGTTACCTCAACCTTAACTATGGCTACACCTTC. It specifies CASSYLNLNYGYTF.

The rearrangement uses TRBV7-2 and TRBJ2-3; 10 positions agree with TRBD2. V was pared by 4 bases and J by 2 bases, with 3 bases of the junction left unmatched. The CDR3 extends over 15 amino acids. Per germline, CDR1 SGHTA and CDR2 FQGNSA. As DNA, the CDR3 is TGTGCCAGCAGCTCAGGACTAGCGGACACAGATACGCAGTATTTT. Its protein is CASSSGLADTDTQYF. The full variable domain, completed using reference TRBV7-2 and TRBJ2-3, is GAGVSQSPSNKVTEKGKDVELRCDPISGHTALYWYRQSLGQGLEFLIYFQGNSAPDKSGLPSDRFSAERTGGSVSTLTIQRTQQEDSAVYLCASSSGLADTDTQYFGPGTRLTVL.

The CDR3 nucleotides are TGTGCCAGCAGCTTGCACCCGGGACAGAACACTGAAGCTTTCTTT. Translating it yields CASSLHPGQNTEAFF. The J gene is TRBJ1-1, the V gene TRBV7-8; the D gene is possibly TRBD1 (6 bases). V shed 3 bases and J shed 1 base, with 12 bases lying between them. CDR3 length equals 15 residues. CDR1 is SGHVS and CDR2 is FQNEAQ in the germline V gene.

J is TRBJ1-1 and V is TRBV11-2; 7 bases are shared with TRBD1. V lost 6 bases, J lost 0 bases, and 7 bases stayed unmatched. This CDR3 comprises 15 residues. The V gene's germline CDR1 is SGHAT and CDR2 FQNNGV. CDR3 loop: CASRIAGTVNTEAFF. CDR3 in DNA: TGTGCCAGCAGGATCGCCGGGACAGTGAACACTGAAGCTTTCTTT.

The chain joins TRBV6-6 to TRBJ1-6; possible D gene TRBD1, 5 bases. The CDR3 has 16 residues. Germline-derived CDR1 and CDR2 are MNHNY and SVGAGI (reference sequence). Trimming pared 2 bases from V and 9 bases from J, leaving 17 bases between. This CDR3 reads CASSYGRGGSSSPLHF. CDR3 nucleotides: TGTGCCAGCAGTTACGGGCGGGGGGGGTCTAGTTCACCCCTCCACTTT.

This clone was observed a handful of times. The J gene is TRBJ2-1, the V gene TRBV5-1; TRBD1 matches at 8 bases. CDR3 size: 16 residues. CDR1 is SGHRS, CDR2 YFSETQ, per germline. J was trimmed by 6 bases and V by 4 bases; bases with no gene match: 12. The CDR3 nucleotides read TGCGCCAGCAGCCCCTCCGGGACAGGCCGACCCAATGAGCAGTTCTTC. Protein product: CASSPSGTGRPNEQFF.

This clone was seen only a few times. The V and J genes are TRBV19 and TRBJ1-2, with D unresolved. The CDR3 extends over 13 amino acids. Germline V CDR1 and CDR2: LNHDA, SQIVND (reference sequence). The germline V and J ends were trimmed by 3 bases and 6 bases, with 11 bases remaining between them. CDR3 nucleotides: TGTGCCAGTAGTATGGGCCCGGAGGATGGCTACACCTTC. Its protein is CASSMGPEDGYTF.

This clone was counted at least ten times. The chain links TRBV15 to TRBJ2-1; 7 bases line up with TRBD1. Germline loops: CDR1 LNHNV, CDR2 YYDKDF (reference sequence). V was pared by 2 bases and J by 4 bases, with 8 bases of the junction left unmatched. The CDR3 sequence is 16 residues long. CDR3 nucleotides: TGTGCCACCAGCAGAAACATCAGGGGGAGTTACAATGAGCAGTTCTTC. It specifies CATSRNIRGSYNEQFF.

This clone was observed many times. V gene TRBV29-1 combines with J gene TRBJ2-1; 9 bases align to TRBD1. CDR3 length equals 14 residues. Losses at the gene ends were 4 bases for V and 10 bases for J; bases not matched to a gene: 11. The germline V gene has CDR1 SQVTM and CDR2 ANQGSEA. The CDR3: CSVALTGGPSEQFF. The DNA of the CDR3 is TGCAGCGTTGCCCTGACAGGGGGTCCTTCCGAGCAGTTCTTC.

The V call is TRBV29-1, the J call TRBJ1-1, with unresolved D. The germline V and J ends were trimmed by 6 bases and 1 base, with 3 bases remaining between them. The germline gives CDR1 SQVTM, CDR2 ANQGSEA. The CDR3 covers 10 residues. CDR3: CSVSNTEAFF. The CDR3 region has the DNA TGCAGCGTATCGAACACTGAAGCTTTCTTT.

V and J are TRBV28 and TRBJ2-7; no clear D gene. Per germline, CDR1 MDHEN and CDR2 SYDVKM. This CDR3 comprises 16 residues. With 2 bases removed from V and 3 bases from J, the gap between germline ends came to 17 bases. The CDR3, as DNA: TGTGCCAGCAGTTTAGCTTCCTCTATCGGTTACTACGAGCAGTACGTC. Protein sequence: CASSLASSIGYYEQYV.

The chain has TRBV7-3 and TRBJ2-2, with unresolved D. The CDR3 length is 12 residues. Germline V lookup: CDR1 SGHTA, CDR2 FQGTGA. V lost 7 bases to trimming and J lost 7 bases, with 10 bases between them. CDR3 nucleotide sequence: TGTGCCAGCACCTTTATGGGCGGGGAGCTGTTTTTT. As protein: CASTFMGGELFF.